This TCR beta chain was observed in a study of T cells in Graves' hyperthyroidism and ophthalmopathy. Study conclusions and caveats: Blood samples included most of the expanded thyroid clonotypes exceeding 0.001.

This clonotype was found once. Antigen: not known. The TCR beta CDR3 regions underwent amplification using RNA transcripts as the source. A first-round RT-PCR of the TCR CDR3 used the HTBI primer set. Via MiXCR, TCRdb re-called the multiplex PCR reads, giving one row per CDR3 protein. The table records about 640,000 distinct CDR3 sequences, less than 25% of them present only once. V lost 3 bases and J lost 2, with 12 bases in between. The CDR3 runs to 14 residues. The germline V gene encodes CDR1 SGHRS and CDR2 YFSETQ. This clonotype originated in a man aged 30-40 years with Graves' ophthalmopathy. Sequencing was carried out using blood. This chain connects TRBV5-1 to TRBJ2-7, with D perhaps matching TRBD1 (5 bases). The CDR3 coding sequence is TGCGCCAGCAGCTCAAACCAGGGCCCCTACGAGCAGTACTTC. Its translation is CASSSNQGPYEQYF.